A single sample is the source of the 27 T cell receptor beta chains below, sequenced in a study of chronic HIV infection and antiretroviral therapy. TCRdb reanalysed the 5' RACE reads using MiXCR and keeps one entry per CDR3 protein. The profile shows around 30,000 distinct CDR3 sequences, over 7.5% of them singletons. The material sequenced was peripheral blood. The receptors were gathered from an adult who had HIV and had not received antiretroviral therapy, or was an uninfected healthy control (not recorded which).

This clonotype was detected ten times or more. V gene TRBV7-3 combines with J gene TRBJ1-1; no definite D call. V lost 4 bases and J lost 3, with 12 bases in between. Germline assignment: CDR1 SGHTA and CDR2 FQGTGA. There are 14 residues in the CDR3. Here the CDR3 reads CASSSEPPYTEAFF. CDR3 nucleotide sequence: TGTGCCAGCAGCTCCGAACCCCCTTACACTGAAGCTTTCTTT.

Ten or more counts support this clonotype. The chain employs TRBV10-3 and TRBJ2-3; 9 bases line up with TRBD1. V dropped 1 base and J dropped 5; count of bases not matched to a gene: 4. Per the germline V gene, CDR1 is ENHRY and CDR2 is SYGVKD. The CDR3 is made up of 15 amino acids. The CDR3 loop is CAISEWDREGDTQYF. In nucleotides, the CDR3 is TGTGCCATCAGTGAGTGGGACAGGGAAGGAGATACGCAGTATTTT.

This chain links TRBV5-1 with TRBJ1-1, with TRBD1 identical over 7 bases. This CDR3 has 14 residues. Germline CDR1 reads SGHRS; CDR2 reads YFSETQ. V shed 3 bases, J shed 1 base, and the junction held 3 bases outside the gene matches. This chain's CDR3 is CASSSGTANTEAFF. In DNA form, the CDR3 reads TGCGCCAGCAGCTCAGGGACAGCGAACACTGAAGCTTTCTTT.

The V call is TRBV2, the J call TRBJ1-1; D is unresolved. The V gene lost 2 bases and the J gene lost 10 bases, with 17 bases spanning the gap. The CDR3 extends over 14 amino acids. Germline CDR1 is SNHLY and CDR2 is FYNNEI. As DNA, the CDR3 is TGTGCCAGCAGTGAATCTAATACCGGGTACGGAGCTTTCTTT. Translation: CASSESNTGYGAFF.

This clonotype was detected ten times or more. The chain has TRBV7-8 and TRBJ1-5, with 7 positions matching TRBD1. The ends lost 5 bases at V and 6 bases at J; junction bases unmatched: 7. The CDR3 is 14 residues long. Germline values: CDR1 SGHVS, CDR2 FQNEAQ. DNA of the CDR3: TGTGCCAGCAGCCTACAGGGGTTGGGTCAGCCCCAGCATTTT. Its translation: CASSLQGLGQPQHF. Together with reference TRBV7-8 and TRBJ1-5, the CDR3 gives the full variable domain: GAGVSQSPRYKVAKRGQDVALRCDPISGHVSLFWYQQALGQGPEFLTYFQNEAQLDKSGLPSDRFFAERPEGSVSTLKIQRTQQEDSAVYLCASSLQGLGQPQHFGDGTRLSIL.

This clonotype was detected ten times or more. The chain links TRBV5-5 to TRBJ1-5; TRBD1 is a possible D gene (5 bases). This CDR3 is 15 amino acids long. Per the germline V gene, CDR1 is SGHKS and CDR2 is YYEKEE (reference sequence). V lost 5 bases and J lost 6, with 18 bases in between. The DNA for the CDR3 is TGTGCCAGCAGTTCGGGACCGGAGAGAGGTCAGCCCCAGCATTTT. Translation: CASSSGPERGQPQHF. Supplemented by reference TRBV5-5 and TRBJ1-5, the full variable domain reads DAGVTQSPTHLIKTRGQQVTLRCSPISGHKSVSWYQQVLGQGPQFIFQYYEKEERGRGNFPDRFSARQFPNYSSELNVNALLLGDSALYLCASSSGPERGQPQHFGDGTRLSIL.

The chain combines TRBV5-1 with TRBJ1-4; D call uncertain. Germline lookup yields CDR1 SGHRS and CDR2 YFSETQ. The CDR3 is 13 amino acids. The V gene lost 0 bases and the J gene lost 8 bases, with 8 bases spanning the gap. The CDR3 DNA is TGCGCCAGCAGCTTGGTTCCGGTGGAAAAACTGTTTTTT. It yields the protein CASSLVPVEKLFF.

The V and J genes are TRBV29-1 and TRBJ2-1; D is perhaps TRBD1 or TRBD2 (5 bases each). This CDR3 spans 13 amino acids. Trimming removed 3 bases at V and 15 bases at J, with 21 bases between. CDR1 is SQVTM and CDR2 is ANQGSEA in the germline V gene. CDR3 amino acids: CSVDIRDPGRPFF. In DNA form, the CDR3 reads TGCAGCGTTGACATCCGGGACCCCGGTAGGCCGTTCTTC.

The chain joins TRBV19 to TRBJ2-1; D gene unclear. Germline lookup yields CDR1 LNHDA and CDR2 SQIVND (reference sequence). This CDR3 region has 16 residues. The V end lost 5 bases, the J end lost 1 base, and 15 bases lay between the germline ends. CDR3 amino acids: CASSLQPSGSYNEQFF. In DNA, the CDR3 is TGTGCCAGTAGTCTCCAACCTTCTGGGTCCTACAATGAGCAGTTCTTC.

This clonotype was picked up many times. This chain uses TRBV7-2 with TRBJ2-3, with 8 positions matching TRBD1. The CDR3 runs 14 residues. Looked up from germline, CDR1 is SGHTA and CDR2 is FQGNSA. The ends lost 4 bases at V and 7 bases at J; junction bases unmatched: 7. CDR3 nucleotides: TGTGCCAGCAGCTCAAGACAGGGGAGGAATACGCAGTATTTT. Translation: CASSSRQGRNTQYF.

For this clonotype: One junction end disagrees with the germline gene, perhaps due to a read error. The chain is built from TRBV7-9 and TRBJ2-1; no definite D call. Germline CDR1 reads SEHNR; CDR2 reads FQNEAQ (reference sequence). This CDR3 is built from 11 residues. The CDR3 reads CACSLDNEQFF. The DNA for the CDR3 is TGTGCCTGCAGCTTAGACAATGAGCAGTTCTTC.

This clonotype has only a few counts. The chain recombines TRBV4-2 with TRBJ2-2; TRBD1 might be the D (5 bases). Germline CDR1 reads LGHNA; CDR2 reads YNFKEQ. The CDR3 consists of 15 residues. V was trimmed by 1 base and J by 5 bases, leaving 11 bases between them. CDR3 in DNA: TGTGCCAGCAGCCAAGTAGACAGACAGACCGGGGAGCTGTTTTTT. Encoded protein: CASSQVDRQTGELFF.

In this sample, this clonotype is medium-sized. The gene calls are TRBV18 and TRBJ2-7; a possible D gene is TRBD1 (6 bases). There are 15 residues in the CDR3. Looked up from germline, CDR1 is KGHSH and CDR2 is LQKENI. Trimming pared 3 bases from V and 2 bases from J, leaving 14 bases between. CDR3 region: CASSPRQDSAYEQYF. CDR3 nucleotides: TGTGCCAGCTCACCTAGACAGGACTCGGCCTACGAGCAGTACTTC.

This clonotype was observed many times. The chain carries TRBV6-5 and TRBJ1-1, with unresolved D. Germline V gene data show CDR1 as MNHEY and CDR2 as SVGAGI. CDR3 length: 14 amino acids. V was cut by 4 bases and J by 3 bases, with 12 bases left in between. The chain's CDR3 is CASSFTPRHTEAFF. The CDR3 DNA reads as TGTGCCAGCAGTTTTACACCTCGACACACTGAAGCTTTCTTT.

This clonotype came up many times. V usage is TRBV20-1 and J usage is TRBJ2-4, with D perhaps TRBD2 (5 bases). With 5 bases removed from V and 8 bases from J, the gap between germline ends came to 22 bases. The CDR3 runs 15 residues. CDR1 and CDR2 (germline): DFQATT, SNEGSKA (reference sequence). For the CDR3, the DNA is TGCAGTGCTTACGCGGGTCGCAGCCAAAGTCACATTCAGTACTTC. Protein: CSAYAGRSQSHIQYF.

The CDR3 nucleotides are TGCAGCGTTGCAGGGCTAGTGGGCACTGAAGCTTTCTTT. Its translation is CSVAGLVGTEAFF. This chain links TRBV29-1 with TRBJ1-1; TRBD1 is a possible D gene (5 bases). V dropped 4 bases and J dropped 4 bases, with 13 bases sitting between them. The CDR3 runs 13 residues. The germline V gene has CDR1 SQVTM and CDR2 ANQGSEA.

This clonotype was picked up a small number of times. V is TRBV6-6 and J is TRBJ2-2, with D uncertain. This CDR3 is 15 amino acids long. Germline CDR1 and CDR2: MNHNY and SVGAGI (reference sequence). Trimming cost V 2 bases and J 4 bases, with 11 bases left between them. The CDR3 sequence: CASSYGREVTGELFF. The CDR3 nucleotides read TGTGCCAGCAGTTACGGAAGGGAAGTCACCGGGGAGCTGTTTTTT.

Only a few counts were recorded for this clonotype. V usage is TRBV16 and J usage is TRBJ1-1; D call uncertain. V lost 2 bases to trimming and J lost 7 bases, with 5 bases between them. This CDR3 has 11 amino acids. Germline CDR1 KGHSY, CDR2 FQNENV. CDR3 sequence: CASSQGVEAFF. The CDR3 region has the DNA TGTGCCAGCAGCCAAGGGGTTGAAGCTTTCTTT. Full variable domain (outside the CDR3, taken from reference TRBV16 and TRBJ1-1): GEEVAQTPKHLVRGEGQKAKLYCAPIKGHSYVFWYQQVLKNEFKFLISFQNENVFDETGMPKERFSAKCLPNSPCSLEIQATKLEDSAVYFCASSQGVEAFFGQGTRLTVV.

The rearrangement links TRBV5-6 to TRBJ2-7, with 8 bases that match TRBD1. The CDR3 sequence is 13 residues long. V was clipped by 3 bases and J by 4 bases; unmatched bases: 3. The germline V gene has CDR1 SGHDT and CDR2 YYEEEE. The CDR3 nucleotides read TGTGCCAGCAGCTATTACAGGGGGTACGAGCAGTACTTC. This codes for CASSYYRGYEQYF.

CDR3 residues: CAITKTEAAGELFF. In nucleotides, the CDR3 is TGTGCCATCACCAAGACAGAGGCCGCCGGGGAGCTGTTTTTT. The chain combines TRBV10-3 with TRBJ2-2; weak D call: TRBD1 (5 bases). V was trimmed by 7 bases and J by 6 bases, leaving 15 bases between them. The CDR3 has 14 residues. Germline CDR1 ENHRY, CDR2 SYGVKD.

This chain connects TRBV13 to TRBJ2-7; TRBD1 or TRBD2 may be the D gene (5 bases each). The V end lost 2 bases, the J end lost 4 bases, and 12 bases lay between the germline ends. Germline V CDR1 and CDR2: PRHDT, FYEKMQ (reference sequence). This CDR3 is built from 14 residues. The CDR3 DNA reads TGTGCCAGCAGCTTAAAGGGACGGCCTTACGAGCAGTACTTC. Translation gives CASSLKGRPYEQYF.

This clonotype has ten or more counts. This chain links TRBV5-6 with TRBJ2-3, with 8 positions matching TRBD2. V dropped 4 bases and J dropped 2; count of bases not matched to a gene: 3. The CDR3 spans 14 residues. Germline V gene sequence: CDR1 SGHDT, CDR2 YYEEEE. CDR3 nucleotide sequence: TGTGCCAGCAGCAAACTAGCGGACACAGATACGCAGTATTTT. Translated: CASSKLADTDTQYF. The variable domain in full, completed from reference TRBV5-6 and TRBJ2-3, reads DAGVTQSPTHLIKTRGQQVTLRCSPKSGHDTVSWYQQALGQGPQFIFQYYEEEERQRGNFPDRFSGHQFPNYSSELNVNALLLGDSALYLCASSKLADTDTQYFGPGTRLTVL.

Many counts were recorded for this clonotype. The chain recombines TRBV4-1 with TRBJ2-7, with D perhaps TRBD2 (5 bases). CDR3 size: 15 residues. CDR1 is MGHRA and CDR2 is YSYEKL in the germline V gene. The V gene lost 0 bases and the J gene lost 2 bases, with 11 bases spanning the gap. This CDR3 is CASSQDLAPAYEQYF. CDR3 bases: TGCGCCAGCAGCCAAGATCTAGCTCCAGCCTACGAGCAGTACTTC.

There are many counts of this clonotype. The chain links TRBV6-2 or TRBV6-3 to TRBJ2-6; TRBD1 might be the D (6 bases). Germline CDR1 is MNHEY and CDR2 is SVGEGT. This CDR3 region has 15 residues. V was cut by 5 bases and J by 0 bases, with 8 bases left in between. The CDR3 is CASSADSSGANVLTF. DNA for the CDR3: TGTGCCAGCAGTGCGGACAGCTCTGGGGCCAACGTCCTGACTTTC.

This clonotype has ten or more counts. The chain joins TRBV11-2 to TRBJ2-1; weak D call: TRBD2 (6 bases). Looked up from germline, CDR1 is SGHAT and CDR2 is FQNNGV. The CDR3 covers 15 residues. Trimming removed 5 bases at V and 5 bases at J, with 16 bases between. The CDR3 loop is CASSPITGGDNEQFF. CDR3 bases: TGTGCCAGCAGCCCAATAACGGGCGGGGACAATGAGCAGTTCTTC.

The J gene is TRBJ2-7, the V gene TRBV29-1, with 14 nucleotides matching TRBD2. The CDR3 spans 16 residues. V lost 1 base and J lost 6; bases outside the gene matches: 8. CDR1 and CDR2 from the germline V gene are SQVTM and ANQGSEA. DNA for the CDR3: TGCAGCGTTGAAGTAACGGGACTAGCGGGAGTGGGCGAGCAGTACTTC. It codes for CSVEVTGLAGVGEQYF.

This clonotype was seen a handful of times. The chain uses TRBV29-1 and TRBJ1-2; the match to TRBD1 covers 7 bases. Germline assignment: CDR1 SQVTM and CDR2 ANQGSEA. The CDR3 spans 14 residues. V shed 5 bases, J shed 0 bases, and the junction held 6 bases outside the gene matches. CDR3: CSVMTGKPNYGYTF. CDR3 sequence (DNA): TGCAGCGTTATGACAGGGAAACCTAACTATGGCTACACCTTC.